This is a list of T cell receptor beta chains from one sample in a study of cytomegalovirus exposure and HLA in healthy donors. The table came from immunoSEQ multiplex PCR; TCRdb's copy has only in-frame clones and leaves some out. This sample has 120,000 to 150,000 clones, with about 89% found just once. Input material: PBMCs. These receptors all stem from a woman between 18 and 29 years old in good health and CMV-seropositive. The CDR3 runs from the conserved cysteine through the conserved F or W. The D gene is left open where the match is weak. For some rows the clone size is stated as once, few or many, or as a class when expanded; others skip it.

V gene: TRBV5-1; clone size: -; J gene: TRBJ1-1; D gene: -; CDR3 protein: CASSSREGDTEAFF; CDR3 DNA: TGCGCCAGCAGCTCCAGGGAGGGCGACACTGAAGCTTTCTTT
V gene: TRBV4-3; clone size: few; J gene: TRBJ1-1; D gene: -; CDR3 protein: CASSQGQDYTEAFF; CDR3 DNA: TGCGCCAGCAGCCAAGGACAGGACTACACTGAAGCTTTCTTT
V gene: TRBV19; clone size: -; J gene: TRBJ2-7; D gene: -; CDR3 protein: CASSIFYGSGYEQYF; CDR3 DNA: TGTGCCAGTAGTATTTTTTACGGGAGTGGCTACGAGCAGTACTTC
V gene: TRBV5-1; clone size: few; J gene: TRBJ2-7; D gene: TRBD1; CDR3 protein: CASSGQATPAYEQYF; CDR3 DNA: TGCGCCAGCAGCGGACAGGCTACGCCAGCCTACGAGCAGTACTTC
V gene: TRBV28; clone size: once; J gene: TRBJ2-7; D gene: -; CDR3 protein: CASSLPSYEQYF; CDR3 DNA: TGTGCCAGCAGTTTGCCTAGCTACGAGCAGTACTTC
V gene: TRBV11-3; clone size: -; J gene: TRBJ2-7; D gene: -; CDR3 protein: CASKDSVLYEQYF; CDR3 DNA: TGTGCCAGCAAGGACAGTGTCCTCTACGAGCAGTACTTC
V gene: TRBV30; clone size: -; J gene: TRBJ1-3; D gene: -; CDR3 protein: CAWSVSISGNTIYF; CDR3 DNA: TGTGCCTGGAGTGTGAGCATCTCTGGAAACACCATATATTTT
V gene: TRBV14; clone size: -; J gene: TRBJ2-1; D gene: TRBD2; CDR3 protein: CASSPGTSGRSDEQFF; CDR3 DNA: TGTGCCAGCAGCCCTGGGACTAGCGGGAGGTCTGATGAGCAGTTCTTC
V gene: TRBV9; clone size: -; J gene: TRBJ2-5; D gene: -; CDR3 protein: CASSPPRREETQYF; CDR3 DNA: TGTGCCAGCAGCCCCCCAAGGCGGGAAGAGACCCAGTACTTC
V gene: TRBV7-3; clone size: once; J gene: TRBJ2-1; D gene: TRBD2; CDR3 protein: CASSLGGTRSYNEQFF; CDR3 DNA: TGTGCCAGCAGCTTAGGGGGGACTAGGAGCTACAATGAGCAGTTCTTC
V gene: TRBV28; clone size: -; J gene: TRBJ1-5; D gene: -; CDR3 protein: CASSPGTWDQPQHF; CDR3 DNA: TGTGCCAGCAGTCCCGGGACATGGGATCAGCCCCAGCATTTT
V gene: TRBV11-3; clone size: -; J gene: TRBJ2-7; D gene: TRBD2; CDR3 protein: CASSLGWREVPTYEQYF; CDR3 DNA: TGTGCCAGCAGCTTAGGGTGGCGGGAGGTCCCCACCTACGAGCAGTACTTC
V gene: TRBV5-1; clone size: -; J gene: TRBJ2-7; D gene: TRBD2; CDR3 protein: CASSIGTSGTYEQYF; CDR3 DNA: TGCGCCAGCAGCATTGGGACTAGCGGTACCTACGAGCAGTACTTC
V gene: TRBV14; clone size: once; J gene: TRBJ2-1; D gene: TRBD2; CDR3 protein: CASRRAGGRLNEQFF; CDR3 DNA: TGTGCCAGCAGACGAGCGGGAGGAAGGTTGAATGAGCAGTTCTTC
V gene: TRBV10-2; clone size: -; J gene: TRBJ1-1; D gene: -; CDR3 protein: CASIGAGNTEAFF; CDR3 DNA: TGCGCCAGCATTGGGGCCGGGAACACTGAAGCTTTCTTT